What follows are 6 T cell receptor beta chains derived from one specimen sequenced in a study of T cells in Graves' hyperthyroidism and ophthalmopathy. Amplification of TCR beta CDR3 regions was performed using RNA transcripts as template. Researchers ran a first-round RT-PCR on the TCR CDR3 using the HTBI primer set. MiXCR, applied by TCRdb to the multiplex PCR reads, yields one record per CDR3 protein. The sample lists around 200,000 distinct CDR3 sequences; 18% were seen once. The sample was blood. The source of these receptors is a man aged 35 to 55 with Graves' hyperthyroidism.

This chain joins TRBV12-3 or TRBV12-4 and TRBJ1-3, with 7 bases lining up with TRBD1. Trimming removed 10 bases from V and 3 bases from J; junction bases left unmatched: 9. This CDR3 contains 14 residues. CDR3 coding DNA: TGTGCCACTACACAGGGGACCCGTGGAAACACCATATATTTT. Amino acids: CATTQGTRGNTIYF.

This clonotype was recorded at least ten times. The chain uses TRBV7-9 and TRBJ1-5, with D uncertain. CDR3 length: 14 residues. Germline-derived CDR1 and CDR2 are SEHNR and FQNEAQ (reference sequence). Trimming removed 0 bases at V and 7 bases at J, with 10 bases between. Here the CDR3 DNA reads TGTGCCAGCAGCTTAGCGGGGAAGGGCCAGCCCCAGCATTTT. The encoded protein is CASSLAGKGQPQHF.

This clonotype turned up a few times. The rearrangement joins TRBV6-4 to TRBJ1-6, with TRBD1 as a possible D gene (6 bases). This CDR3 contains 15 residues. Germline lookup yields CDR1 MRHNA and CDR2 SNTAGT. Trimming removed 0 bases at V and 8 bases at J, with 11 bases between. CDR3 loop: CASSDSSRGYSPLHF. The CDR3 bases are TGTGCCAGCAGTGACTCGTCTAGGGGGTATTCACCCCTCCACTTT.

This clonotype was found many times. This chain joins TRBV6-1 and TRBJ1-1; possibly TRBD1 for D (5 bases). This CDR3 has 14 amino acids. V was trimmed by 4 bases and J by 1 base, leaving 10 bases between them. In germline, CDR1 is MNHNS, CDR2 SASEGT. CDR3: CASSAGWSNTEAFF. The CDR3 DNA sequence: TGTGCCAGCAGTGCAGGGTGGTCGAACACTGAAGCTTTCTTT.

In this sample, this clonotype turned up many times. The chain joins TRBV7-8 to TRBJ2-5; 7 bases map to TRBD1. Germline V gene lookup returns CDR1 SGHVS and CDR2 FQNEAQ. The CDR3 sequence is 16 residues long. V was clipped by 0 bases and J by 0 bases; unmatched bases: 4. The CDR3 sequence is CASSLAGTVHQETQYF. The DNA of the CDR3 is TGTGCCAGCAGCTTAGCGGGGACAGTCCACCAAGAGACCCAGTACTTC.

At least ten counts were recorded for this clonotype. The chain employs TRBV5-5 and TRBJ2-3; 10 bases line up with TRBD1. With 5 bases clipped from V and 2 bases from J, the junction kept 8 bases outside the gene matches. This CDR3 has 16 residues. Germline CDR1 reads SGHKS; CDR2 reads YYEKEE (reference sequence). The CDR3 coding sequence is TGTGCCAGCAGTCACGGACAGGGGGAATTCACAGATACGCAGTATTTT. As protein: CASSHGQGEFTDTQYF.